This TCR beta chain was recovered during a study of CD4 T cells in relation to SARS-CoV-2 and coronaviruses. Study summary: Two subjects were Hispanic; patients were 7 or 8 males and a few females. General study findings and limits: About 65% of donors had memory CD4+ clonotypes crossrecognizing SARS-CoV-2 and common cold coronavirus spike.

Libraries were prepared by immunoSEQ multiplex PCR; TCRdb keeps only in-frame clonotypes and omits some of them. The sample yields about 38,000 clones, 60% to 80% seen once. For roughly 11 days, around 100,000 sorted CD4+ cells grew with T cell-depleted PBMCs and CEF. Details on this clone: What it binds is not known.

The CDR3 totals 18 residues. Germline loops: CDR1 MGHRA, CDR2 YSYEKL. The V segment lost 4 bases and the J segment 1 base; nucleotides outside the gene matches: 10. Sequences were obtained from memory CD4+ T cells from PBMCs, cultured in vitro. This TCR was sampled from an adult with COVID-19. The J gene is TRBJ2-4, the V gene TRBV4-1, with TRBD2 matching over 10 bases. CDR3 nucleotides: TGCGCCAGCAGCCGATTAGATAGCGGGAGGTATGCCAAAAACATTCAGTACTTC. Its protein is CASSRLDSGRYAKNIQYF.